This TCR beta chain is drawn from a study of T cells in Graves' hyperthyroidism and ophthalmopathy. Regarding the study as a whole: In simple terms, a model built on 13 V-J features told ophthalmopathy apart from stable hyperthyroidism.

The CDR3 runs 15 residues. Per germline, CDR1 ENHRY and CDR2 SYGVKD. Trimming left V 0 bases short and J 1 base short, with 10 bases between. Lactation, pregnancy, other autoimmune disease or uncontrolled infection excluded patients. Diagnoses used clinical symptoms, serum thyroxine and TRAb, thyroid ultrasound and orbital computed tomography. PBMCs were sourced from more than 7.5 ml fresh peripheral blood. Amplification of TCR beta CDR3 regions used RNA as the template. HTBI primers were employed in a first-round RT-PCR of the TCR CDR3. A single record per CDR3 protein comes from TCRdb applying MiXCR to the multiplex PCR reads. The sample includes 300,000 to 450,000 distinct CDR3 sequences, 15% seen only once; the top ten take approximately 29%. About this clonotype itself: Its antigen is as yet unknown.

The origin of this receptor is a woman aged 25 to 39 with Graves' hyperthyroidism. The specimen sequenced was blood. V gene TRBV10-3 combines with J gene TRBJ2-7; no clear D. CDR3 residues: CAISESKSASYEQYF. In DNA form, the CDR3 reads TGTGCCATCAGTGAGTCGAAGTCTGCGTCCTACGAGCAGTACTTC.